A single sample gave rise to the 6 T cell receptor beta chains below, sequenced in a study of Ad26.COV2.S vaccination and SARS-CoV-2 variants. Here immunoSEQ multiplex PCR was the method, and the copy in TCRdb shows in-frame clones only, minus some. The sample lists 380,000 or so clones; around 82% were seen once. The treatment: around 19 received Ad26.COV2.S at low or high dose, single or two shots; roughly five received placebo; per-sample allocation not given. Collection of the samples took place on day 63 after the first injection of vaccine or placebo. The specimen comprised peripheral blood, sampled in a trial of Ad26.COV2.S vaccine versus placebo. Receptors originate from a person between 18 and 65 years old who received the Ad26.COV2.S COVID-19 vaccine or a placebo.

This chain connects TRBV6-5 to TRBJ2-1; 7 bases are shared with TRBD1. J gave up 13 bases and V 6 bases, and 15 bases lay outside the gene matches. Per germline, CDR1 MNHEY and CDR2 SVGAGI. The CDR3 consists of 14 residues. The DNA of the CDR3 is TGTGCCAGCAGGTCTACAGGGGCGAGTTCGGGACAGTTCTTC. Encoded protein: CASRSTGASSGQFF.

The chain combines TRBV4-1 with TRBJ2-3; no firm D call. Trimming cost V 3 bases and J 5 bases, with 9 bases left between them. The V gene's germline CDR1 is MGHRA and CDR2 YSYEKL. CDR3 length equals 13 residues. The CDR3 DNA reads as TGCGCCAGCAGCCAGGTGCGGTTAGATACGCAGTATTTT. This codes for CASSQVRLDTQYF.

The CDR3 here is CASSSTVYTEAFF. CDR3 DNA sequence: TGTGCCAGCAGCTCGACAGTTTACACTGAAGCTTTCTTT. The chain employs TRBV7-3 and TRBJ1-1; the D gene is possibly TRBD1 (5 bases). The germline gives CDR1 SGHTA, CDR2 FQGTGA. The V gene lost 4 bases and the J gene lost 3 bases, with 9 bases spanning the gap. The CDR3 is 13 amino acids.

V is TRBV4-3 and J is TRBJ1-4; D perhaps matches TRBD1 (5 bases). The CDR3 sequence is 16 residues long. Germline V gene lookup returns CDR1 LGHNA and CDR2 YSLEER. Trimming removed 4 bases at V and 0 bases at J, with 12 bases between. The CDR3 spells CASSRDAPPTNEKLFF. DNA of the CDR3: TGCGCCAGCAGCCGGGACGCACCCCCAACTAATGAAAAACTGTTTTTT.

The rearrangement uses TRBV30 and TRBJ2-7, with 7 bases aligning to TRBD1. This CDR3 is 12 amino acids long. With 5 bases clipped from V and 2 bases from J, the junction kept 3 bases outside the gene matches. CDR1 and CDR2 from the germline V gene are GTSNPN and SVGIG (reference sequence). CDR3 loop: CAWGGTAYEQYF. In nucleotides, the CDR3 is TGTGCCTGGGGTGGGACAGCCTACGAGCAGTACTTC. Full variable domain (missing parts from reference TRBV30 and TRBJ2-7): SQTIHQWPATLVQPVGSPLSLECTVEGTSNPNLYWYRQAAGRGLQLLFYSVGIGQISSEVPQNLSASRPQDRQFILSSKKLLLSDSGFYLCAWGGTAYEQYFGPGTRLTVT.

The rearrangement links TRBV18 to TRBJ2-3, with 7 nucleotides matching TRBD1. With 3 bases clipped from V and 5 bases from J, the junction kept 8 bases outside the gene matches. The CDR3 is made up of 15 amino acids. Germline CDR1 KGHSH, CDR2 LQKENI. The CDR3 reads CASSPRQTGIDTQYF. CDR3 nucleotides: TGTGCCAGCTCACCCCGCCAGACAGGGATAGATACGCAGTATTTT.